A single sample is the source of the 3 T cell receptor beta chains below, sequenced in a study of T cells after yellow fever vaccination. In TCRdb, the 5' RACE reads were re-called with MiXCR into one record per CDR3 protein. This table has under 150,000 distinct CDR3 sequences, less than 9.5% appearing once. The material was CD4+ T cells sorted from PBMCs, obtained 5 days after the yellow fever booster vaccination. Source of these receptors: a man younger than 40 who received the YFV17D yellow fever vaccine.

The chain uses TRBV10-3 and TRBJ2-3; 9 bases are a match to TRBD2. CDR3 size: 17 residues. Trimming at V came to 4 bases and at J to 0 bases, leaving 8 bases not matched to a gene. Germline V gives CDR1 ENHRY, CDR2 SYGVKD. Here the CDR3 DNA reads TGTGCCATCAGTGTTCTCGGCGGGAGGGCTAGCACAGATACGCAGTATTTT. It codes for CAISVLGGRASTDTQYF.

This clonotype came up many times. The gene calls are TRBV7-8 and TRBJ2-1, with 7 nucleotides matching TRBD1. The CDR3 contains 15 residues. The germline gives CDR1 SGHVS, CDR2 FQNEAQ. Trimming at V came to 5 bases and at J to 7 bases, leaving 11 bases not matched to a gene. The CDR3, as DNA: TGTGCCAGCAGCCTCAGGACAGGCCCCTGGAATGAGCAGTTCTTC. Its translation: CASSLRTGPWNEQFF.

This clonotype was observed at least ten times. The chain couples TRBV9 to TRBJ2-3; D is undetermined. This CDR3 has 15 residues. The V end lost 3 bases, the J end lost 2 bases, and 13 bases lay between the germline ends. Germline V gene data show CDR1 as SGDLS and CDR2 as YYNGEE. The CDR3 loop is CASSARALSTDTQYF. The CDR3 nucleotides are TGTGCCAGCAGCGCCCGGGCTTTATCCACAGATACGCAGTATTTT.